These 18 T cell receptor beta chains were sequenced from one sample in a study of beta chain features in type 1 diabetes. Investigators reverse transcribed all isolated RNA, so they sequenced expressed TCRB transcripts. Clones were read by immunoSEQ multiplex PCR, and TCRdb kept only the in-frame ones, dropping some. The sample yields fewer than 900,000 clones, about a sixth seen once. Input material: naive CD4+ T cells from blood. The origin of the receptors is a young woman in good health.

This clone was observed a few times. The V call is TRBV19, the J call TRBJ1-5; TRBD1 might be the D (6 bases). CDR3 length: 15 amino acids. Germline values: CDR1 LNHDA, CDR2 SQIVND (reference sequence). V was cut by 5 bases and J by 0 bases, with 11 bases left in between. Here the CDR3 reads CASSSGAYSNQPQHF. The DNA of the CDR3 is TGTGCCAGTAGTTCGGGGGCCTATAGCAATCAGCCCCAGCATTTT.

There are a few counts of this clone. The J gene is TRBJ2-3, the V gene TRBV15, with D possibly matching TRBD1 (6 bases). The CDR3 runs 14 residues. V lost 1 base and J 4 bases, leaving 9 bases between the germline ends. Germline-derived CDR1 and CDR2 are LNHNV and YYDKDF (reference sequence). This CDR3 is CATSRAPGADTQYF. In DNA, the CDR3 is TGTGCCACCAGCAGAGCTCCAGGGGCAGATACGCAGTATTTT.

The CDR3 region has the DNA TGTGCCAGCAGTGAGTCCTGGGTTGGTAACACCGGGGAGCTGTTTTTT. Protein sequence: CASSESWVGNTGELFF. The chain has TRBV2 and TRBJ2-2; D remains ambiguous. Trimming stripped 3 bases from V and 2 bases from J, with 13 bases between. The V gene's germline CDR1 is SNHLY and CDR2 FYNNEI. CDR3 length: 16 amino acids. Filled out from reference TRBV2 and TRBJ2-2, the complete variable domain reads EPEVTQTPSHQVTQMGQEVILRCVPISNHLYFYWYRQILGQKVEFLVSFYNNEISEKSEIFDDQFSVERPDGSNFTLKIRSTKLEDSAMYFCASSESWVGNTGELFFGEGSRLTVL.

The chain employs TRBV2 and TRBJ2-3, with D possibly being TRBD2 (6 bases). Per germline, CDR1 SNHLY and CDR2 FYNNEI. The CDR3 sequence is 12 residues long. V gave up 8 bases and J gave up 5 bases, with 11 bases separating them. The CDR3 spells CASGTDRDTQYF. For the CDR3, the DNA is TGTGCCAGCGGGACTGACAGAGATACGCAGTATTTT.

As DNA, the CDR3 is TGTGCCATCAGTGAGAACAGCGGGAGTCAGTATTTT. Protein product: CAISENSGSQYF. This sequence joins TRBV10-3 and TRBJ2-3; 8 nucleotides line up with TRBD2. With 2 bases clipped from V and 12 bases from J, the junction kept 4 bases outside the gene matches. The CDR3 spans 12 residues. Looked up from germline, CDR1 is ENHRY and CDR2 is SYGVKD.

The chain links TRBV5-4 to TRBJ2-2, with 9 bases that match TRBD2. Trimming took 2 bases from V and 3 from J; bases not matched to a gene: 11. The CDR3 spans 18 residues. Per the germline V gene, CDR1 is SGHNT and CDR2 is YYREEE (reference sequence). The CDR3, as DNA: TGTGCCAGCAGCTTAGGGGCTAGCGGGAACCCGCACACCGGGGAGCTGTTTTTT. Translation: CASSLGASGNPHTGELFF. Full variable domain (rest looked up from reference TRBV5-4 and TRBJ2-2): ETGVTQSPTHLIKTRGQQVTLRCSSQSGHNTVSWYQQALGQGPQFIFQYYREEENGRGNFPPRFSGLQFPNYSSELNVNALELDDSALYLCASSLGASGNPHTGELFFGEGSRLTVL.

The V and J genes are TRBV19 and TRBJ2-7; D may be TRBD1 (7 bases). Trimming removed 1 base from V and 2 bases from J, with 9 bases in between. Germline V gene sequence: CDR1 LNHDA, CDR2 SQIVND (reference sequence). The CDR3 runs 14 residues. As DNA, the CDR3 is TGTGCCAGTAGTATAGGCGGGACAGCCTACGAGCAGTACTTC. Protein sequence: CASSIGGTAYEQYF.

A few counts support this clone. The J gene is TRBJ2-1, the V gene TRBV7-9; tentatively, D is TRBD1 or TRBD2 (7 bases each). The CDR3 length is 15 residues. The germline gives CDR1 SEHNR, CDR2 FQNEAQ (reference sequence). V gave up 8 bases and J gave up 8 bases, with 22 bases separating them. CDR3 amino acids: CASLTIQGRGDEQFF. In nucleotides, the CDR3 is TGTGCCAGCCTCACAATACAGGGGAGGGGGGATGAGCAGTTCTTC. Based on the CDR3 plus reference TRBV7-9 and TRBJ2-1, the full variable domain is DTGVSQNPRHKITKRGQNVTFRCDPISEHNRLYWYRQTLGQGPEFLTYFQNEAQLEKSRLLSDRFSAERPKGSFSTLEIQRTEQGDSAMYLCASLTIQGRGDEQFFGPGTRLTVL.

V and J are TRBV2 and TRBJ1-4; 9 nucleotides align to TRBD1. The CDR3 spans 14 residues. The V gene end was trimmed by 4 bases and the J gene end by 6 bases; junction bases not matched to a gene: 3. Per the germline V gene, CDR1 is SNHLY and CDR2 is FYNNEI. CDR3 in amino acids: CASSAQGAHEKLFF. In nucleotides, the CDR3 is TGTGCCAGCAGTGCACAGGGGGCCCATGAAAAACTGTTTTTT.

This clone occurred a few times. This chain joins TRBV7-9 and TRBJ2-7, with 8 bases matching TRBD1. Trimming took 4 bases from V and 3 from J; bases not matched to a gene: 5. CDR3 length: 14 amino acids. The germline CDR1 and CDR2 sequences are SEHNR and FQNEAQ (reference sequence). CDR3 region: CASSSGQGDYEQYF. The CDR3 region has the DNA TGTGCCAGCAGCTCAGGACAGGGTGACTACGAGCAGTACTTC.

This clone was detected a few times. This CDR3 is also generated by other DNA sequences in the sample. V is TRBV19 and J is TRBJ2-5; 7 bases map to TRBD2. The germline gives CDR1 LNHDA, CDR2 SQIVND (reference sequence). The CDR3 consists of 14 residues. V was clipped by 1 base and J by 5 bases; unmatched bases: 4. In DNA, the CDR3 is TGTGCCAGTAGTATAGCGGGAGGACGGGAGACCCAGTACTTC. Residues: CASSIAGGRETQYF.

This sequence joins TRBV18 and TRBJ1-5, with 7 bases identical to TRBD1. Germline V CDR1 and CDR2: KGHSH, LQKENI. This CDR3 contains 15 residues. V was pared by 4 bases and J by 5 bases, with 8 bases of the junction left unmatched. CDR3 nucleotide sequence: TGTGCCAGCTCACTTATGGGGACAGATTATCAGCCCCAGCATTTT. Amino acid sequence: CASSLMGTDYQPQHF.

This rearrangement joins TRBV20-1 to TRBJ2-1; no definite D call. V was cut by 5 bases and J by 7 bases, with 9 bases left in between. Germline loops: CDR1 DFQATT, CDR2 SNEGSKA (reference sequence). The CDR3 is made up of 11 amino acids. CDR3 sequence: CSASTQNEQFF. In DNA, the CDR3 is TGCAGTGCTTCTACCCAGAATGAGCAGTTCTTC.

The rearrangement joins TRBV19 to TRBJ2-2, with D unresolved. Germline CDR1 LNHDA, CDR2 SQIVND (reference sequence). This CDR3 region has 13 residues. Trimming took 5 bases from V and 0 from J, leaving 4 bases between them. DNA of the CDR3: TGTGCCAGTAGTGTAGCGAACACCGGGGAGCTGTTTTTT. The encoded protein is CASSVANTGELFF.

The V gene is TRBV10-1, the J gene TRBJ1-4; D remains ambiguous. Trimming removed 4 bases at V and 7 bases at J, with 10 bases between. The CDR3 length is 13 residues. Per the germline V gene, CDR1 is WNHNN and CDR2 is SYGVQD (reference sequence). This chain's CDR3 is CASSANAGEKLFF. The CDR3 DNA follows: TGCGCCAGCAGTGCCAACGCGGGTGAAAAACTGTTTTTT.

This clone was detected a few times. The chain joins TRBV23-1 to TRBJ2-5; 8 bases match TRBD1. TRBV23-1 belongs to the ORF category, with a function that is uncertain. The CDR3 covers 16 residues. J gave up 0 bases and V 4 bases, and 7 bases lay outside the gene matches. The CDR3 here is CASSPPTGENQETQYF. The CDR3 DNA follows: TGCGCCAGCAGTCCCCCGACAGGGGAAAACCAAGAGACCCAGTACTTC.

The genes are TRBV27 and TRBJ2-1, with 8 bases matching TRBD2. The CDR3 contains 15 residues. Germline trimming cut 3 bases from V and 3 bases from J; bases unmatched to any gene: 4. Germline V gives CDR1 MNHEY, CDR2 SMNVEV (reference sequence). CDR3 region: CASSLLGLGYNEQFF. The CDR3 coding sequence is TGTGCCAGCAGTTTGTTGGGACTAGGCTACAATGAGCAGTTCTTC.

The V and J genes are TRBV4-3 and TRBJ2-4, with a possible D match to TRBD2 (5 bases). The CDR3 has 16 amino acids. The V end was cut by 1 base, the J end by 5 bases, with 15 bases between. Germline CDR1 LGHNA, CDR2 YSLEER. CDR3 sequence (DNA): TGCGCCAGCAGCCAAGGAGTTCCCGTCGGGGAAAACATTCAGTACTTC. As protein: CASSQGVPVGENIQYF.